This T cell receptor beta chain stems from a study of beta chain features in type 1 diabetes. About the research overall: In all, some 100 million sorted cells from all samples were analyzed.

Findings and caveats of the study: In every one of the four CD4+ subsets, TCRB CDR3s were moderately but significantly shorter in Type 1 diabetes patients. Naive, central memory and regulatory TCRB repertoires appeared more similar among patients than healthy donors.

Comments on this clone: Its antigen is undetermined.

V lost 3 bases to trimming and J lost 1 base, with 15 bases between them. Germline CDR1 GTSNPN, CDR2 SVGIG (reference sequence). The CDR3 has 15 amino acids. Expressed TCRB transcripts were sequenced after all isolated RNA was converted to cDNA. Assay used: immunoSEQ multiplex PCR; TCRdb lists only in-frame clones, some missing. Of roughly 240,000 clones in the sample, 68% were seen once. This receptor was obtained from a man aged 25-40 years in good health. Sample: naive CD4+ T cells from blood. The V call is TRBV30, the J call TRBJ1-1; D perhaps matches TRBD1 (5 bases). The CDR3 DNA follows: TGTGCCTGGAGGGTAGAAAGGGGAACGAACACTGAAGCTTTCTTT. Translation: CAWRVERGTNTEAFF. Based on the CDR3 plus reference TRBV30 and TRBJ1-1, the full variable domain is SQTIHQWPATLVQPVGSPLSLECTVEGTSNPNLYWYRQAAGRGLQLLFYSVGIGQISSEVPQNLSASRPQDRQFILSSKKLLLSDSGFYLCAWRVERGTNTEAFFGQGTRLTVV.